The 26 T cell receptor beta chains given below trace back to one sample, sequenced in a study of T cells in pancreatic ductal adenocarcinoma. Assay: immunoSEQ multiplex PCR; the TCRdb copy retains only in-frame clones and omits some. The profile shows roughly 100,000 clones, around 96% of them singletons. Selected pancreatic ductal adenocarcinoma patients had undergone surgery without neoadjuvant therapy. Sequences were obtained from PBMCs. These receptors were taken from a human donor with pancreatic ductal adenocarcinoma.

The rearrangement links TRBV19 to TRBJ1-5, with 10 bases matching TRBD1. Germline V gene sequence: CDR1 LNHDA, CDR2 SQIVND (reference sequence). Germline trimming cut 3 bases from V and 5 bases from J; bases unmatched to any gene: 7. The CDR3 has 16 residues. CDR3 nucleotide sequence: TGTGCCAGTAGTATTCTGGGACAGGGGAACGATCAGCCCCAGCATTTT. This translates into CASSILGQGNDQPQHF. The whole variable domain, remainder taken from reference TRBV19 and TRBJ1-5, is DGGITQSPKYLFRKEGQNVTLSCEQNLNHDAMYWYRQDPGQGLRLIYYSQIVNDFQKGDIAEGYSVSREKKESFPLTVTSAQKNPTAFYLCASSILGQGNDQPQHFGDGTRLSIL.

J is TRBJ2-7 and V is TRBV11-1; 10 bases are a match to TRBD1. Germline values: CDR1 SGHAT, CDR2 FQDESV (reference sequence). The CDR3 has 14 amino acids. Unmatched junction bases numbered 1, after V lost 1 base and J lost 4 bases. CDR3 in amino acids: CASSLEDRGYEQYF. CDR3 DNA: TGTGCCAGCAGCTTAGAGGACAGGGGGTACGAGCAGTACTTC.

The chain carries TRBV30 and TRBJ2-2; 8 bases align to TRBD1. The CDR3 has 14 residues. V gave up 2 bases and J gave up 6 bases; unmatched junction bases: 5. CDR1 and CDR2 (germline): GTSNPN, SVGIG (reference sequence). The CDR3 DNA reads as TGTGCCTGGAGTCGGCACAGGGGGGCCGGGGAGCTGTTTTTT. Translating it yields CAWSRHRGAGELFF.

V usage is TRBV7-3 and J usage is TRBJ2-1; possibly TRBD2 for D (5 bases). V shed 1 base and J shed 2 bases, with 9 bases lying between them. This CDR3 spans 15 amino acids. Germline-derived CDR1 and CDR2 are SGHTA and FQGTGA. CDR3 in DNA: TGTGCCAGCAGCTTAATAGCGACCACCTACAATGAGCAGTTCTTC. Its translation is CASSLIATTYNEQFF.

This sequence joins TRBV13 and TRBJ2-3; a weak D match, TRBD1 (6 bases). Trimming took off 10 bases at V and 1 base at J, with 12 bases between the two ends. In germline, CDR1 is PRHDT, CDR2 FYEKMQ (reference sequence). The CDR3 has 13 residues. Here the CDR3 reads CATQAGGTDTQYF. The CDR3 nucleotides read TGTGCCACCCAAGCAGGGGGCACAGATACGCAGTATTTT.

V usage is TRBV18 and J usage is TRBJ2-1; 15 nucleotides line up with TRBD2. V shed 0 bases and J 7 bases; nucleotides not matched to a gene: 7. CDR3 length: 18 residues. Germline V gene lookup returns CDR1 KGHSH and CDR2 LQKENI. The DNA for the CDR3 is TGTGCCAGCTCACCACCGGGACTAGCGGGAGGCCAGGTGAATGAGCAGTTCTTC. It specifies CASSPPGLAGGQVNEQFF. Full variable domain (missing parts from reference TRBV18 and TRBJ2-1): NAGVMQNPRHLVRRRGQEARLRCSPMKGHSHVYWYRQLPEEGLKFMVYLQKENIIDESGMPKERFSAEFPKEGPSILRIQQVVRGDSAAYFCASSPPGLAGGQVNEQFFGPGTRLTVL.

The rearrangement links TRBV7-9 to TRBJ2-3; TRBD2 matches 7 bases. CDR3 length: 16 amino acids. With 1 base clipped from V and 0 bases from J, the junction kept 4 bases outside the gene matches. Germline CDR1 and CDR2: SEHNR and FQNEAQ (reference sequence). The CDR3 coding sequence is TGTGCCAGCAGCTTAGTGGGAGGGCCCAGCACAGATACGCAGTATTTT. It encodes CASSLVGGPSTDTQYF.

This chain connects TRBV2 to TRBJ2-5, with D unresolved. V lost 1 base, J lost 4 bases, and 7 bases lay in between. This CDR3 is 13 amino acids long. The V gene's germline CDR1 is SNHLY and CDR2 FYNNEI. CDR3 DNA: TGTGCCAGCAGTGAAGTCCCCGGAGAGACCCAGTACTTC. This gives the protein CASSEVPGETQYF. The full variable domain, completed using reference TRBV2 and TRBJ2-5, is EPEVTQTPSHQVTQMGQEVILRCVPISNHLYFYWYRQILGQKVEFLVSFYNNEISEKSEIFDDQFSVERPDGSNFTLKIRSTKLEDSAMYFCASSEVPGETQYFGPGTRLLVL.

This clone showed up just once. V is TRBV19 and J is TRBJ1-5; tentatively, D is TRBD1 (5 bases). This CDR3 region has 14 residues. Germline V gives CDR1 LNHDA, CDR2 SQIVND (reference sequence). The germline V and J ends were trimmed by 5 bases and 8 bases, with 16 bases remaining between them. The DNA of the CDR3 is TGTGCCAGTAGTGCTTACAGGTTAGGAGAGCCCCAGCATTTT. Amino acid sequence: CASSAYRLGEPQHF. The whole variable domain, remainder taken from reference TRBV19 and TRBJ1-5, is DGGITQSPKYLFRKEGQNVTLSCEQNLNHDAMYWYRQDPGQGLRLIYYSQIVNDFQKGDIAEGYSVSREKKESFPLTVTSAQKNPTAFYLCASSAYRLGEPQHFGDGTRLSIL.

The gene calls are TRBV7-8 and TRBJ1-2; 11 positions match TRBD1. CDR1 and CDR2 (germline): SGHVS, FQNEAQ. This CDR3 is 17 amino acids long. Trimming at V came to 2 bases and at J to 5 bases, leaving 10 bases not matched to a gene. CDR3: CASSLKSGTGGTYGYTF. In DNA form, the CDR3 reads TGTGCCAGCAGCTTAAAATCCGGGACAGGGGGTACTTATGGCTACACCTTC.

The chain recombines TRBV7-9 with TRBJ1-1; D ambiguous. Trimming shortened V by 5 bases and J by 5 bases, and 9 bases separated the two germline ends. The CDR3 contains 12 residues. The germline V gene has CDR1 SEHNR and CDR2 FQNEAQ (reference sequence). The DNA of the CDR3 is TGTGCCAGCAGCCCCGTCGGGACTGAAGCTTTCTTT. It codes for CASSPVGTEAFF.

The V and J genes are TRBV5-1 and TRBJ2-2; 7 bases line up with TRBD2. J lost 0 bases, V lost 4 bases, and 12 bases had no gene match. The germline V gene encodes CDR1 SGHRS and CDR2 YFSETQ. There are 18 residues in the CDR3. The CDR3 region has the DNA TGCGCCAGCAGCCGTACGTTTAGCGGGTCAACGAACACCGGGGAGCTGTTTTTT. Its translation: CASSRTFSGSTNTGELFF.

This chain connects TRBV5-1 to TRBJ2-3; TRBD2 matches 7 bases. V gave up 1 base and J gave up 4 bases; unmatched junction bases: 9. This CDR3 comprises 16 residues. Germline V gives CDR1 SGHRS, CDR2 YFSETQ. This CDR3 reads CASSLTSEGGADTQYF. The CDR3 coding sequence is TGCGCCAGCAGCTTGACTAGCGAAGGAGGGGCAGATACGCAGTATTTT.

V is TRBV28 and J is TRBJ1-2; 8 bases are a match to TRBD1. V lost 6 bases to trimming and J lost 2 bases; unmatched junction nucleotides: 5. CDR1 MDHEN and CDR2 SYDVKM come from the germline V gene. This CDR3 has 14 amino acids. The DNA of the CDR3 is TGTGCCAGCAGAACCGGGACAGGCAACTATGGCTACACCTTC. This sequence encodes CASRTGTGNYGYTF.

The CDR3 spells CASSFPGQETQYF. The CDR3 DNA follows: TGTGCCAGCAGCTTCCCGGGACAAGAGACCCAGTACTTC. V gene TRBV7-2 combines with J gene TRBJ2-5, with D possibly being TRBD2 (5 bases). The CDR3 consists of 13 residues. The V gene lost 3 bases and the J gene lost 2 bases, with 7 bases spanning the gap. The germline gives CDR1 SGHTA, CDR2 FQGNSA. Drawing the rest from reference TRBV7-2 and TRBJ2-5, the complete variable domain is GAGVSQSPSNKVTEKGKDVELRCDPISGHTALYWYRQSLGQGLEFLIYFQGNSAPDKSGLPSDRFSAERTGGSVSTLTIQRTQQEDSAVYLCASSFPGQETQYFGPGTRLLVL.

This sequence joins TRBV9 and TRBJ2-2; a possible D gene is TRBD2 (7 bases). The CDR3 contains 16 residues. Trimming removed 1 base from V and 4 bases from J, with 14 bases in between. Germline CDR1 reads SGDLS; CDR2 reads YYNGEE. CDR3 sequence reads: CASSVPGAGVTGELFF. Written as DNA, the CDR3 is TGTGCCAGCAGCGTACCAGGGGCGGGGGTCACCGGGGAGCTGTTTTTT.

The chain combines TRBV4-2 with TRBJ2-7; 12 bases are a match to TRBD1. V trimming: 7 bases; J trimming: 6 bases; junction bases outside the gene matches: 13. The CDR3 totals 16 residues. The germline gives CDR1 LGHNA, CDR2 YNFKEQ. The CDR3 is CASTLNQGDRGPEQYF. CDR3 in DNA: TGTGCCAGCACCCTCAATCAGGGGGACAGGGGGCCCGAGCAGTACTTC.

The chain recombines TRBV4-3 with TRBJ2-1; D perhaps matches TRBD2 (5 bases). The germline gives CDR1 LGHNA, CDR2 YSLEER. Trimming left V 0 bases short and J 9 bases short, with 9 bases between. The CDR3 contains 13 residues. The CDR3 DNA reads TGCGCCAGCAGCCAAGACCGGGCGGGTGAGCAGTTCTTC. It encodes CASSQDRAGEQFF.

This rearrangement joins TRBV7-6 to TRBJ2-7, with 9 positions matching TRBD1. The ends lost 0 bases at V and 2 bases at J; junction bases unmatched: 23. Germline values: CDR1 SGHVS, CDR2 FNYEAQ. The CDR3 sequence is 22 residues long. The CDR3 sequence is CASSLAPGTGSTRGTGAYEQYF. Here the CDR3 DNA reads TGTGCCAGCAGCTTAGCACCCGGGACAGGGAGTACGAGGGGGACGGGGGCCTACGAGCAGTACTTC.

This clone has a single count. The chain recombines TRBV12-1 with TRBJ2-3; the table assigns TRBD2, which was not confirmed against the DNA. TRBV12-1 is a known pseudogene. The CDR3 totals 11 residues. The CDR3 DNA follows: TGTGCCGTGGAGGGGACAGATACGCAGTATTTT. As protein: CAVEGTDTQYF.

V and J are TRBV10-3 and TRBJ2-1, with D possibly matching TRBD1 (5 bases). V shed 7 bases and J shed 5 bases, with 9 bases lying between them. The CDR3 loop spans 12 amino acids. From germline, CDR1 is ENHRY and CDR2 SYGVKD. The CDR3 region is CAITSTDNEQFF. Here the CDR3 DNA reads TGTGCCATCACCTCGACAGACAATGAGCAGTTCTTC.

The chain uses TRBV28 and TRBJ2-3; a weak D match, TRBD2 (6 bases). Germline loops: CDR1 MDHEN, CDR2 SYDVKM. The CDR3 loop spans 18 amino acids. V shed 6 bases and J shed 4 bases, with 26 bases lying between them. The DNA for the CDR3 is TGTGCCAGCAGCCCGGGCCTAGGACGGGGGATCGTGGCAGATACGCAGTATTTT. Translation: CASSPGLGRGIVADTQYF.

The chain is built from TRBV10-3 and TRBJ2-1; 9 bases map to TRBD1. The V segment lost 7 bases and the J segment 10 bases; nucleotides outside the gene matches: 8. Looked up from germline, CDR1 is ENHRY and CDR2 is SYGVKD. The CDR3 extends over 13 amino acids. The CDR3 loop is CAINTGTGKEQFF. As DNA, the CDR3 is TGTGCCATCAACACCGGGACAGGGAAGGAGCAGTTCTTC.

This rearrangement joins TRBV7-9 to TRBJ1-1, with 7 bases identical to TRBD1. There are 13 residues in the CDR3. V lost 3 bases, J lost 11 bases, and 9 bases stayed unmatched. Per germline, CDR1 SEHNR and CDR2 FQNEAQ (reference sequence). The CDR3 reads CASSLGVDREAFF. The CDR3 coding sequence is TGTGCCAGCAGCTTGGGGGTCGACAGGGAGGCTTTCTTT. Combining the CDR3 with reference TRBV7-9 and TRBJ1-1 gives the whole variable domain DTGVSQNPRHKITKRGQNVTFRCDPISEHNRLYWYRQTLGQGPEFLTYFQNEAQLEKSRLLSDRFSAERPKGSFSTLEIQRTEQGDSAMYLCASSLGVDREAFFGQGTRLTVV.

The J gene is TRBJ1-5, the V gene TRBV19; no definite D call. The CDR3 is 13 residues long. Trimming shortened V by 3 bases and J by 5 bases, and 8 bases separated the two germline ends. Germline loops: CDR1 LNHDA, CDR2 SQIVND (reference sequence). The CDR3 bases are TGTGCCAGTAGTATCGAGGTCTATCAGCCCCAGCATTTT. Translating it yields CASSIEVYQPQHF.

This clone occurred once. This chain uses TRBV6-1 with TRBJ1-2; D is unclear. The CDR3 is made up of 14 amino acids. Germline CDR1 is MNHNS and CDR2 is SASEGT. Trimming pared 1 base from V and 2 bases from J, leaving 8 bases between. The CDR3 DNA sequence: TGTGCCAGCAGTGAAGTTGGGCAGAACTATGGCTACACCTTC. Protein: CASSEVGQNYGYTF.